This TCR beta chain was recovered during a study of OX40 agonist ivuxolimab in advanced cancers. About the research overall: People who had prior anti-PD-1, anti-PD-L1 or anti-CTLA-4 therapy could take part, and around 40% had some.

The timepoints at which blood was sampled were baseline, cycle 4 day 1, and cycle 7 day 1. Produced via immunoSEQ multiplex PCR; TCRdb's table is partial and in-frame only. The sample shows 100,000 or so clones, about nine tenths of them seen only once. As for this clone: Antigen specificity is unknown.

Between the trimmed V and J ends, which lost 2 bases and 2 bases, there was a span of 15 bases. Germline V gene data show CDR1 as MNHNS and CDR2 as SASEGT. This CDR3 comprises 16 residues. Findings and limits, study-wide: In the 0.1 to 3.0 mg/kg range, CD4+ and CD8+ blood T cells had expanded clonally by week 6.

This TCR came from an adult with an advanced solid tumor such as melanoma, head and neck, liver or kidney cancer. The V gene is TRBV6-1, the J gene TRBJ2-5, with D perhaps matching TRBD1 or TRBD2 (5 bases each). Sequencing used CD4+ or CD8+ T cells sorted from blood, obtained in a trial of the OX40 agonist ivuxolimab. The CDR3 spells CASSEPGQVLQETQYF. The DNA of the CDR3 is TGTGCCAGCAGTGAACCGGGGCAGGTGCTACAAGAGACCCAGTACTTC.